This T cell receptor (beta chain) was sequenced in a study of post-analysis software for immune sequencing data. General study results and limits: A significant reduction in normalized Chao1 diversity was observed in multiple sclerosis patients versus controls. Relative to controls, patients had about 5 TRBV segments at higher frequency, with TRBV5-6, TRBV5-1 and TRBV20-1 among these.

This clonotype has a handful of counts. Antigen: not known. cDNA libraries of TCR beta carried unique molecular identifiers. TCRdb reprocessed the PCR reads with MiXCR, giving one entry per CDR3 protein. Seen here are roughly 600,000 distinct CDR3 sequences, 40% to 50% observed once, and the top ten hold around 1.7%. CDR1 and CDR2 (germline): MNHEY, SMNVEV (reference sequence). Trimming cost V 6 bases and J 1 base; bases outside gene matches: 6. CDR3 size: 15 residues. V and J are TRBV27 and TRBJ2-1; TRBD2 matches at 7 bases. Sequencing was performed on blood. This clonotype originated in a girl between 5 and 17 years old with multiple sclerosis. The chain's CDR3 is CASRDGTISYNEQFF. The CDR3 DNA is TGTGCCAGCAGGGATGGGACTATTTCCTACAATGAGCAGTTCTTC.